This TCR beta chain was documented in a study of Ad26.COV2.S vaccination and SARS-CoV-2 variants. The assay was immunoSEQ multiplex PCR, and TCRdb's table has in-frame clones only and misses some. The sample includes 450,000 to 550,000 clones, approximately 89% of them seen just once. Treatment defined: some 19 received Ad26.COV2.S at low or high dose, single or two shots; 5 received placebo; per-sample allocation not given. The samples were gathered on day 63 after the first injection of vaccine or placebo. Deletions cut 5 bases from V and 6 bases from J, with 19 bases between. This CDR3 has 16 residues. Germline V gene sequence: CDR1 SGHTA, CDR2 FQGNSA.

The source of this sequence is a person aged 18 to 59 who received the Ad26.COV2.S COVID-19 vaccine or a placebo. The chain has TRBV7-2 and TRBJ2-2; tentatively, D is TRBD1 or TRBD2 (6 bases each). Sample: peripheral blood, taken in a trial of Ad26.COV2.S vaccine versus placebo. CDR3 bases: TGTGCCAGCAGCGCCCAAGGGGGGCTGGGCTCCGGGGAGCTGTTTTTT. Protein product: CASSAQGGLGSGELFF.